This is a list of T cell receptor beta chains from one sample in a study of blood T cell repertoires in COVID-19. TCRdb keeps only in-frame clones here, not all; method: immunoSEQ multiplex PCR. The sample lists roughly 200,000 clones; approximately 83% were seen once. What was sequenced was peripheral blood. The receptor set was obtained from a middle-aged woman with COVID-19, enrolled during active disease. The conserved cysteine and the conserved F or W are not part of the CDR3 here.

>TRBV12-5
ASGSFPNTEAF
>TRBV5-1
ASSLGRLADVTDTQY
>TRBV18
ASSPEQGLYEKLF
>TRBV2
ASSGNRLLNTEAF
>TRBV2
ASSDTEPYEQY
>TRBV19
ASSIDPQVSVTDTQY
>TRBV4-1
ASSQVLDEQF
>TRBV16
ASSRTGVGNEQF
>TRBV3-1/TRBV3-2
ASSHLGTDTDTQY
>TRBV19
ASSQGPYDSPLH
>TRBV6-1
ASSEEGLSNQPQH
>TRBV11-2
ASLLGAEQY
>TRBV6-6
ASSLGAAQH
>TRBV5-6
ASITSGGPDTQY
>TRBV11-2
ASSPQWAGYVLT
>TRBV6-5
ASSGFGQENQPQH
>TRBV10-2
ASNDRRGRYNEQF
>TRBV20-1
SASNPHGGAKNIQY